This is a list of T cell receptor beta chains from one sample in a study of esophageal squamous cell carcinoma under preoperative chemotherapy. MiXCR, applied by TCRdb to the PCR reads, yields one record per CDR3 protein. The sample includes 9,000 to 9,500 distinct CDR3 sequences, approximately 49% of them seen just once. This specimen was collected from a patient given preoperative chemotherapy. These receptors originate from a human donor with esophageal squamous cell carcinoma. The donor label of this sample is uncertain. CDR3s include the opening cysteine and the closing phenylalanine or tryptophan. A D gene is named only where the DNA matches it firmly. The size of a clone is reported for some rows only, either as once, few or many, or as a class for expanded clones.

TRBJ1-2,many,TRBV19,TRBD1,TGTGCCAGTACTCCGACAGGGACCAGGGATGGCTACACCTTC,CASTPTGTRDGYTF
TRBJ2-5,.,TRBV6-1,TRBD2,TGTGCCAGCAGCGGCATGGGACTAGCATCCGAGACCCAGTACTTC,CASSGMGLASETQYF
TRBJ2-2,large,TRBV7-8,.,TGTGCCAGCAGCGGAAGGCGGGACGGGGAGCTGTTTTTT,CASSGRRDGELFF
TRBJ2-7,many,TRBV4-1,.,TGCGCCAGCAGCCAAGTGGTGGCGGTGGAAAGGGAGCAGTACTTC,CASSQVVAVEREQYF
TRBJ2-3,.,TRBV10-3,TRBD1,TGTGGCCGCGTCGAGCGGAAGGGGGCCACAAACACTCAGTATTTC,CGRVERKGATNTQYF
TRBJ2-7,.,TRBV6-5,.,TGTGCCAGCAGTTCAACTAAAACCTACGAGCAGTACTTC,CASSSTKTYEQYF
TRBJ2-3,.,TRBV6-5,TRBD2,TGTGCCGGGGGTTACGGGGCGGGAGACACAGAGACGCAGTATTTC,CAGGYGAGDTETQYF
TRBJ2-4,.,TRBV6-1,.,TGTGCCAGCAAACGGGGGCGGTGCGCCAAAAACATGCAGTATTTC,CASKRGRCAKNMQYF
TRBJ2-7,.,TRBV6-4,.,TGTGCCAGCAGTGAGGGACTGGGAGGAGCAGATACGCAGTACTTC,CASSEGLGGADTQYF
TRBJ2-7,.,TRBV5-6,TRBD1,TGTGCCAGCAGCTGGGGGACAGGGAGCGAGCAGTACTTC,CASSWGTGSEQYF
TRBJ2-1,many,TRBV4-1,.,TGCGCCAGCAGCCAATTCGCCGGACTAATTAGCTCCTACGAGCAGTTCTTC,CASSQFAGLISSYEQFF
TRBJ2-7,.,TRBV11-2,.,TGTGCCAGCAGCTTAGACCTACAGGGAGAGCAGTACTTC,CASSLDLQGEQYF
TRBJ2-1,medium-sized,TRBV6-1,TRBD2,TGTGCCAGCAGCCCCAGCGGGAGCTCCTACAATGAGCAGTTCTTC,CASSPSGSSYNEQFF
TRBJ2-4,once,TRBV6-1,.,TGTGCCAGGGGGCTGGACGGAAAAAATACGCAGTATTTC,CARGLDGKNTQYF
TRBJ2-3,.,TRBV6-1,.,TGTGCCAGCACCGGACTGGGGGTGTGGGTCACAGATACGCAGTACTTT,CASTGLGVWVTDTQYF
TRBJ1-6,.,TRBV6-1,.,TGTGCCAGCAGGCCCCTGGTAGGGCTGGATTCACCCCTCCACTTT,CASRPLVGLDSPLHF
TRBJ2-1,once,TRBV7-2,.,TGTGCCAGCAGCCAGGACCCCTCGGGGGAGCAGTTCTTC,CASSQDPSGEQFF
TRBJ2-1,.,TRBV6-5,TRBD1,TGTGCCAGCAGTTTCACGGGACAGATCACAGATACGCAGTTCTTC,CASSFTGQITDTQFF
TRBJ1-1,few,TRBV10-1,TRBD1,TGCGCCAGCAGTGGGGGGACAGAGAACACTGAAGCTTTCTTT,CASSGGTENTEAFF
TRBJ2-1,many,TRBV12-3/TRBV12-4,.,TGTGCCAGCAGTCCCGTTAGCGGCGGATACAATGAGCAGTTCTTC,CASSPVSGGYNEQFF
TRBJ2-3,.,TRBV6-1,.,TGTGCGGGGACCGGGGGCCGCGGGGAAGATACGCAGTACTTT,CAGTGGRGEDTQYF
TRBJ2-3,.,TRBV6-1,.,TGTGCCAGCAGTGAGGGGCAGGGGGGGCGTGACCAAGAGACGCAGTATTTT,CASSEGQGGRDQETQYF
TRBJ2-7,medium-sized,TRBV12-3/TRBV12-4,TRBD1,TGTGCCAGCAGTGGACAGGGGATTGGGCCTGTGTTC,CASSGQGIGPVF
TRBJ2-1,many,TRBV3-1,.,TGTGCCAGCAGCCAAGAAGCAGGGGTGGGTGAGCAGTTCTTC,CASSQEAGVGEQFF
TRBJ1-1,.,TRBV19,TRBD1,TGTGCCAGTAGTATCCCAGGGGGAAGAACTGAAGCTTTCTTT,CASSIPGGRTEAFF
TRBJ2-2,few,TRBV19,.,TGTGCCAGTAGTATTGGGAGTAACACCGGGGAGCTGTTTTTT,CASSIGSNTGELFF
TRBJ2-7,many,TRBV6-1,TRBD2,TGTGCCAGCAACTTAGCGGGAGCTGGCGATGAGCAGTACTTC,CASNLAGAGDEQYF
TRBJ2-5,.,TRBV6-1,.,TGTGCCAGCAGACAAGGGGGACTCCAAGAGACCCAGTACTTC,CASRQGGLQETQYF
TRBJ2-7,.,TRBV10-2,TRBD2,TGCGCCAGTAGACTAGCGGGAGAGCAGGAGCAGTACTTC,CASRLAGEQEQYF
TRBJ2-4,.,TRBV6-4,TRBD1,TGTGGCCGCGGTGAGGGGACAGGGGCCAAAAATATTCAGTACTTC,CGRGEGTGAKNIQYF
TRBJ2-5,many,TRBV4-1,TRBD2,TGCGCCAGCAGCCAAGAAGGAGCCCAGACGCGGGAGCAGTACTTC,CASSQEGAQTREQYF
TRBJ2-1,few,TRBV7-9,.,TGTGCCAGCAGCTTAGATCAGGGAGAATTCAATGAGCAGTTCTTC,CASSLDQGEFNEQFF
TRBJ2-3,.,TRBV10-2,TRBD2,TGTGCGGGGAGTGGGAGGGGCGACCAAGAGACGCAGTATTTC,CAGSGRGDQETQYF
TRBJ2-1,medium-sized,TRBV7-2,.,TGTGCCAGCAGCATAGATACGGGAGTAACCTACGAGCAGTTCTTC,CASSIDTGVTYEQFF
TRBJ2-7,medium-sized,TRBV6-6,TRBD2,TGTGCCAGCAGTTACTCCCGAGGGACTAGCGGCCCGAGCTCCTACAATGAGCAGTACTTC,CASSYSRGTSGPSSYNEQYF